The 29 T cell receptor beta chains below all came from one sample that was sequenced in a study of T cells in Graves' hyperthyroidism and ophthalmopathy. Authors of the study amplified TCR beta CDR3 regions from RNA transcripts. HTBI primers were used for first-round RT-PCR of the TCR CDR3. TCRdb itself ran the multiplex PCR reads through MiXCR, one entry per CDR3 protein. The sample has more than 500,000 distinct CDR3 sequences; 12% to 15% are singletons. The sequenced material came from blood. The receptors derive from a middle-aged woman with Graves' hyperthyroidism.

V gene TRBV6-1 combines with J gene TRBJ1-2; 7 positions agree with TRBD1. Germline V lookup: CDR1 MNHNS, CDR2 SASEGT. With 5 bases clipped from V and 8 bases from J, the junction kept 11 bases outside the gene matches. The CDR3 extends over 14 amino acids. CDR3 sequence: CASSPGQTTEGYTF. Here the CDR3 DNA reads TGTGCCAGCAGTCCGGGACAGACAACGGAGGGCTACACCTTC.

In this sample, this clonotype turned up many times. The chain carries TRBV5-8 and TRBJ1-5; 8 bases map to TRBD1. Per germline, CDR1 SGHTS and CDR2 YDEGEE. With 1 base clipped from V and 4 bases from J, the junction kept 1 base outside the gene matches. CDR3 length: 14 residues. The DNA of the CDR3 is TGTGCCAGCAGCTTGCAGGGGGCGAATCAGCCCCAGCATTTT. This codes for CASSLQGANQPQHF. Based on the CDR3 plus reference TRBV5-8 and TRBJ1-5, the full variable domain is EAGVTQSPTHLIKTRGQQATLRCSPISGHTSVYWYQQALGLGLQFLLWYDEGEERNRGNFPPRFSGRQFPNYSSELNVNALELEDSALYLCASSLQGANQPQHFGDGTRLSIL.

This clonotype has a count of ten or more. The J gene is TRBJ2-3, the V gene TRBV28; 8 positions agree with TRBD1. Germline loops: CDR1 MDHEN, CDR2 SYDVKM. The CDR3 covers 16 residues. The V segment lost 3 bases and the J segment 2 bases; nucleotides outside the gene matches: 7. CDR3 amino acids: CASSFLDRVYTDTQYF. For the CDR3, the DNA is TGTGCCAGCAGTTTTCTGGACAGGGTTTACACAGATACGCAGTATTTT.

A few counts support this clonotype. J is TRBJ2-7 and V is TRBV6-1, with a possible D match to TRBD2 (6 bases). The CDR3 spans 15 residues. V was cut by 2 bases and J by 2 bases, with 13 bases left in between. Looked up from germline, CDR1 is MNHNS and CDR2 is SASEGT. The CDR3 sequence: CASSELVGGPYEQYF. DNA of the CDR3: TGTGCCAGCAGTGAATTGGTGGGAGGTCCCTACGAGCAGTACTTC.

This clonotype was observed a few times. This chain joins TRBV4-1 and TRBJ2-1, with 10 bases fitting TRBD2. This CDR3 has 19 amino acids. V lost 1 base and J lost 1; bases outside the gene matches: 10. Per the germline V gene, CDR1 is MGHRA and CDR2 is YSYEKL. CDR3 nucleotide sequence: TGCGCCAGCAGCCAAGGATCCAGCGGGAGGGCCGGGTCCTACAATGAGCAGTTCTTC. This sequence encodes CASSQGSSGRAGSYNEQFF.

This clonotype was observed at least ten times. This chain uses TRBV3-1 with TRBJ2-7, with D tentatively TRBD2 (6 bases). The V end was cut by 3 bases, the J end by 2 bases, with 20 bases between. Germline V CDR1 and CDR2: LGHDT, YNNKEL (reference sequence). CDR3 length equals 17 residues. CDR3: CASSHAVGAGPTYEQYF. The CDR3 nucleotides are TGTGCCAGCAGCCATGCCGTCGGGGCGGGACCTACCTACGAGCAGTACTTC.

This clonotype occurred many times. This chain connects TRBV5-1 to TRBJ1-6; 8 bases fit TRBD1. This CDR3 region has 17 residues. The V gene end was trimmed by 0 bases and the J gene end by 1 base; junction bases not matched to a gene: 3. Per the germline V gene, CDR1 is SGHRS and CDR2 is YFSETQ. DNA for the CDR3: TGCGCCAGCAGCTTGGTTACAGGGGGTTCCTATAATTCACCCCTCCACTTT. It specifies CASSLVTGGSYNSPLHF.

The chain employs TRBV30 and TRBJ2-4; D uncertain. This CDR3 is built from 16 residues. Germline CDR1 is GTSNPN and CDR2 is SVGIG (reference sequence). The V and J ends lost 4 bases and 0 bases respectively, with 16 bases between them. CDR3 sequence reads: CAWNGLAEQAKNIQYF. The CDR3, as DNA: TGTGCCTGGAACGGGTTGGCGGAGCAAGCCAAAAACATTCAGTACTTC.

The chain joins TRBV15 to TRBJ2-5, with 7 bases that match TRBD2. CDR1 and CDR2 from the germline V gene are LNHNV and YYDKDF (reference sequence). The CDR3 totals 17 residues. The V segment lost 0 bases and the J segment 0 bases; nucleotides outside the gene matches: 7. CDR3 nucleotide sequence: TGTGCCACCAGCAGAGATCTGGCTAGCGGAGACCAAGAGACCCAGTACTTC. Encoded protein: CATSRDLASGDQETQYF. Looking up the rest from reference TRBV15 and TRBJ2-5 gives the full variable domain: DAMVIQNPRYQVTQFGKPVTLSCSQTLNHNVMYWYQQKSSQAPKLLFHYYDKDFNNEADTPDNFQSRRPNTSFCFLDIRSPGLGDTAMYLCATSRDLASGDQETQYFGPGTRLLVL.

The chain couples TRBV7-6 to TRBJ2-1; D is undetermined. V lost 5 bases to trimming and J lost 0 bases, with 8 bases between them. The CDR3 length is 14 residues. Germline values: CDR1 SGHVS, CDR2 FNYEAQ. CDR3 DNA sequence: TGTGCCAGCAGCCCCCCAGCCTCCTACAATGAGCAGTTCTTC. This gives the protein CASSPPASYNEQFF.

Ten or more counts support this clonotype. The chain has TRBV3-1 and TRBJ1-4, with D perhaps matching TRBD1 (5 bases). V dropped 0 bases and J dropped 10 bases, with 18 bases sitting between them. CDR1 LGHDT and CDR2 YNNKEL come from the germline V gene (reference sequence). The CDR3 has 16 residues. The CDR3 sequence is CASSQELTGGFTKLFF. Written as DNA, the CDR3 is TGTGCCAGCAGCCAAGAATTAACAGGCGGATTTACAAAACTGTTTTTT.

The rearrangement links TRBV24-1 to TRBJ2-3; D unclear. The CDR3 sequence is 10 residues long. Trimming cost V 5 bases and J 10 bases, with 6 bases left between them. Germline CDR1 and CDR2: KGHDR and SFDVKD. CDR3 residues: CATSAGAQYF. In nucleotides, the CDR3 is TGTGCCACCAGTGCAGGTGCGCAGTATTTT.

The table lists this clonotype with many counts. This chain joins TRBV5-1 and TRBJ2-7; a possible D gene is TRBD1 (5 bases). Between the trimmed V and J ends, which lost 2 bases and 5 bases, there was a span of 14 bases. Germline V CDR1 and CDR2: SGHRS, YFSETQ. The CDR3 has 14 residues. The CDR3 reads CASSFNKEGDEQYF. CDR3 sequence (DNA): TGCGCCAGCAGCTTTAACAAGGAAGGGGACGAGCAGTACTTC.

This rearrangement joins TRBV12-5 to TRBJ2-1; tentative D call: TRBD2 (5 bases). Trimming stripped 7 bases from V and 5 bases from J, with 12 bases between. Germline V gene lookup returns CDR1 LGHNT and CDR2 FRNRAP. CDR3 length: 13 residues. This chain's CDR3 is CASALSEHNEQFF. The CDR3 DNA is TGTGCTAGTGCCCTTAGCGAGCACAATGAGCAGTTCTTC.

This clonotype showed up just once. A read error may explain this, as a much larger clone is one base away. The chain combines TRBV19 with TRBJ2-1; possible D gene TRBD2, 6 bases. The V gene's germline CDR1 is LNHDA and CDR2 SQIVND (reference sequence). CDR3 length: 16 residues. The CDR3 region is CAGSLGTLFGYNEQFF. CDR3 bases: TGTGCCGGTAGTCTCGGGACTCTCTTTGGGTACAATGAGCAGTTCTTC.

This clonotype was detected many times. The chain employs TRBV12-3 or TRBV12-4 and TRBJ2-1; 7 bases are shared with TRBD1. V lost 6 bases to trimming and J lost 5 bases; unmatched junction nucleotides: 10. The CDR3 sequence is 15 residues long. In DNA form, the CDR3 reads TGTGCCAGCAGGGGACAGCGCCAGGTTAACAATGAGCAGTTCTTC. Translated: CASRGQRQVNNEQFF.

This clonotype was picked up a small number of times. The gene calls are TRBV9 and TRBJ2-5; TRBD2 is a possible D gene (6 bases). The CDR3 sequence is 16 residues long. Trimming shortened V by 0 bases and J by 1 base, and 13 bases separated the two germline ends. From germline, CDR1 is SGDLS and CDR2 YYNGEE. Written as DNA, the CDR3 is TGTGCCAGCAGCGTAGCGGGCGGGGTGGCCCAAGAGACCCAGTACTTC. Translated: CASSVAGGVAQETQYF. Full variable domain (outside the CDR3, taken from reference TRBV9 and TRBJ2-5): DSGVTQTPKHLITATGQRVTLRCSPRSGDLSVYWYQQSLDQGLQFLIQYYNGEERAKGNILERFSAQQFPDLHSELNLSSLELGDSALYFCASSVAGGVAQETQYFGPGTRLLVL.

In its sample, this clonotype was seen many times. This chain joins TRBV5-1 and TRBJ1-4, with D perhaps TRBD1 (6 bases). V gave up 4 bases and J gave up 8 bases, with 18 bases separating them. The CDR3 is made up of 15 amino acids. The germline V gene encodes CDR1 SGHRS and CDR2 YFSETQ. CDR3 region: CASSLGTQGREKLFF. CDR3 DNA: TGCGCCAGCAGCCTCGGCACACAGGGAAGGGAAAAACTGTTTTTT.

This clonotype occurred many times. This chain links TRBV3-1 with TRBJ2-7; D not resolved. The CDR3 runs 16 residues. Trimming left V 2 bases short and J 1 base short, with 15 bases between. Germline V CDR1 and CDR2: LGHDT, YNNKEL (reference sequence). CDR3 amino acids: CASSQLPGLISYEQYF. The CDR3 DNA sequence: TGTGCCAGCAGCCAACTTCCGGGCCTCATTTCCTACGAGCAGTACTTC.

This rearrangement joins TRBV7-8 to TRBJ2-5; TRBD1 aligns across 7 bases. V lost 5 bases and J lost 4; bases outside the gene matches: 10. The CDR3 is made up of 15 amino acids. Germline V lookup: CDR1 SGHVS, CDR2 FQNEAQ. DNA for the CDR3: TGTGCCAGCAGCCGTACGACCGACAGGGTAGAGACCCAGTACTTC. Translation gives CASSRTTDRVETQYF.

V gene TRBV20-1 combines with J gene TRBJ2-3; perhaps TRBD2 as D (6 bases). Per germline, CDR1 DFQATT and CDR2 SNEGSKA (reference sequence). CDR3 length: 13 residues. Trimming removed 5 bases from V and 0 bases from J, with 9 bases in between. CDR3 in amino acids: CSAGGTSTDTQYF. In DNA, the CDR3 is TGCAGTGCTGGCGGGACTAGCACAGATACGCAGTATTTT.

This clonotype appeared many times. The chain links TRBV2 to TRBJ2-3, with TRBD2 matching 11 bases. V trimming: 2 bases; J trimming: 4 bases; junction bases outside the gene matches: 8. This CDR3 is 17 amino acids long. Germline V gives CDR1 SNHLY, CDR2 FYNNEI. For the CDR3, the DNA is TGTGCCAGCAGTGAAAGTGTAGCGGGAGGGCCCCCAGATACGCAGTATTTT. It encodes CASSESVAGGPPDTQYF.

There are many counts of this clonotype. The chain couples TRBV12-3 or TRBV12-4 to TRBJ2-6; 8 nucleotides align to TRBD1. Losses at the gene ends were 6 bases for V and 13 bases for J; bases not matched to a gene: 11. The CDR3 loop spans 14 amino acids. The CDR3, as DNA: TGTGCCAGCAGCAGGGGGCCGGGATCCTGGGTCCTGACTTTC. It encodes CASSRGPGSWVLTF.

The V call is TRBV7-3, the J call TRBJ2-2; D not certain. CDR3 length: 13 residues. From germline, CDR1 is SGHTA and CDR2 FQGTGA. Trimming shortened V by 6 bases and J by 1 base, and 6 bases separated the two germline ends. DNA of the CDR3: TGTGCCAGCAGGCTACTGAACACCGGGGAGCTGTTTTTT. This sequence encodes CASRLLNTGELFF.

The sample holds many counts of this clonotype. This chain links TRBV20-1 with TRBJ2-7; maybe TRBD1 (7 bases). The CDR3 has 16 residues. Per germline, CDR1 DFQATT and CDR2 SNEGSKA (reference sequence). Trimming took 6 bases from V and 0 from J, leaving 21 bases between them. In nucleotides, the CDR3 is TGCAGTGCCCGCGGGACAGAAGGATCAAGCTCCTACGAGCAGTACTTC. As protein: CSARGTEGSSSYEQYF.

Remarks on this clonotype: This may arise from a read error, as a much more abundant clone is one base away. The rearrangement links TRBV6-2 or TRBV6-3 to TRBJ1-1; possible D gene TRBD1, 5 bases. Germline V lookup: CDR1 MNHEY, CDR2 SVGEGT. This CDR3 region has 14 residues. CDR3: CVSTTLGGNTEAFF. The CDR3 coding sequence is TGTGTCAGCACTACCCTGGGGGGGAACACTGAAGCTTTCTTT.

This sequence joins TRBV12-3 or TRBV12-4 and TRBJ2-3, with D uncertain. This CDR3 has 11 amino acids. V was pared by 0 bases and J by 7 bases, with 2 bases between. The CDR3 DNA follows: TGTGCCAGCAGTTTAGCTCATACGCAGTATTTT. Translating gives CASSLAHTQYF.

This clonotype was counted ten times or more. The chain combines TRBV3-1 with TRBJ2-7; 11 nucleotides align to TRBD1. The V gene end was trimmed by 9 bases and the J gene end by 5 bases; junction bases not matched to a gene: 3. This CDR3 has 12 residues. Germline assignment: CDR1 LGHDT and CDR2 YNNKEL (reference sequence). The CDR3 region is CASAGQGDEQYF. CDR3 DNA sequence: TGTGCCAGTGCGGGACAGGGGGACGAGCAGTACTTC.

This clonotype has a count of ten or more. This rearrangement joins TRBV3-1 to TRBJ1-2; the D is unclear. The germline gives CDR1 LGHDT, CDR2 YNNKEL (reference sequence). V was pared by 1 base and J by 0 bases, with 12 bases between. This CDR3 is built from 16 residues. CDR3 sequence (DNA): TGTGCCAGCAGCCAAGGAAGGGATCGGCCTAACTATGGCTACACCTTC. Protein: CASSQGRDRPNYGYTF.